This T cell receptor beta chain was documented in a study of blood T cell repertoires in COVID-19 (dated by TCRdb to between 2020 and 2021). Notes on the research overall: The collaborator samples originated in the United States, Italy and Spain and spanned the acute and convalescent phases of COVID-19. The prospective study material was composed of cDNA or gDNA derived from T cells, B-cell-depleted T cells, or PBMCs. Deeply sampled blood TCRbeta repertoires from subjects exposed to, actively infected with, or recovered from COVID-19 were included in the dataset. The repertoires were released in a freely available public database meant as a resource for research on the immune response to SARS-CoV-2. Samples came from the ongoing ImmuneRACE study (first 160 participants) plus 1,254 subjects from 6 global collaborators. Sample metadata almost always included a de-identified subject ID, COVID-19 status, age in years and sex. HLA class I and class II types, where available, came from metadata supplied by the sample provider rather than from assay-based typing. The study at large found these results: The quantity of clinical and demographic metadata differed by source and by participant and was supplied without curation.

As concerns this clone: There is no known antigen for this receptor. Nothing much larger sits one base from this clone, and base qualities are not available.

TCRbeta CDR3 regions were amplified from genomic DNA using the immunoSEQ Assay, a bias-controlled multiplex PCR. The source study handled its data this way. The number of nucleated cells in each sample was estimated by amplification of reference gene primers within the assay. To quantify the absolute abundance of each unique TCRbeta CDR3 rearrangement, sequence reads were collapsed and filtered. For each sample, productive Simpson clonality was calculated as the square root of Simpson's diversity index across productive rearrangements. The source is immuneACCESS, and TCRdb retained only in-frame sequences with V and J called. Part of the clones is not carried over; for the studies checked, unresolved V genes explain less than half of this, and the remainder is unexplained. V and J calls and clone size are copied from that table; D and trimming were computed from the DNA. In all, the sample holds around 160,000 clones, and 78% of those were seen once. Roughly 13% of the sample is held by the ten biggest clonotypes.

Whole blood was collected in K2EDTA tubes by collaborating institutions according to the institutions' own protocols. For TCRbeta analysis, collaborators shipped samples as frozen whole blood, isolated PBMCs, or DNA extracted from either of those sample types. The sequencing input was peripheral blood. The clonotype was recovered from a woman of 80 years or more with acute or convalescent COVID-19.

The DNA is as follows: TGCAGCGTTGAGAGAGGGTCCTTCCAAGAGACCCAGTACTTC. Translated, this gives CSVERGSFQETQYF. This chain is built from TRBV29-1 and TRBJ2-5; tentative D gene TRBD2, with 5 bases matching. V was cut back by 3 bases and J by 1 base, leaving a gap of 12 bases between them. Including cysteine and phenylalanine, the CDR3 has 14 amino acids. Kept here is only the CDR3 DNA, which spans 42 bases and is read in frame from base 1. The germline V gene provides CDR1 SQVTM and CDR2 ANQGSEA. The CDR3, completed at both ends by the reference TRBV29-1 and TRBJ2-5 genes, gives the full variable domain SAVISQKPSRDICQRGTSLTIQCQVDSQVTMMFWYRQQPGQSLTLIATANQGSEATYESGFVIDKFPISRPNLTFSTLTVSNMSPEDSSIYLCSVERGSFQETQYFGPGTRLLVL.